This T cell receptor beta chain was identified in a study of control samples from healthy donors and cancer patients. Clones were sequenced by immunoSEQ multiplex PCR, and TCRdb holds only the in-frame ones, with some missing. The sample records around 19,000 clones, roughly 85% being singletons. The germline CDR1 and CDR2 sequences are LGHNA and YSLEER. The CDR3 has 19 residues. Trimming removed 0 bases at V and 4 bases at J, with 24 bases between. The chain couples TRBV4-3 to TRBJ1-2; no clear D. The TCR comes from an older man with head and neck cancer. Sequenced input: PBMCs. CDR3 protein: CASSQDLDLGMVLLYGYTF. As DNA, the CDR3 is TGCGCCAGCAGCCAAGATCTGGATCTAGGGATGGTACTACTCTATGGCTACACCTTC.